This T cell receptor (beta chain) was documented in a study of neurological immune-mediated disorders (dated by TCRdb to about 2019). For the wider study: Of the roughly 35 multiple sclerosis patients, about 31 had relapsing-remitting MS and 3 had secondary progressive MS. Peripheral blood TCR-beta repertoires from HTLV-I-associated myelopathy (HAM/TSP) patients, multiple sclerosis patients and healthy controls were compared by UMI-based sequencing. The roughly 100 TCR-beta libraries covered PBMC samples along with longitudinal samples, technical triplicates, and paired sorted CD4+ and CD8+ T-cell subsets. The cohort comprised some 71 subjects: roughly 15 HAM/TSP patients, 35 or so multiple sclerosis patients and approximately 20 healthy controls.

Comment on this clonotype: What this receptor recognizes is not known. This sequence may be a read error, since a much larger clone differs from it by one base.

cDNA synthesis used template-switch 5'RACE with a primer carrying a 10-nucleotide random unique molecular identifier tagging each TCR transcript. Each sequencing run produced over 180 million TCR-beta sequences covering 15-18 subjects. The RNeasy kit was used for extraction of total RNA. The KAPA Real-time Library Amplification kit was used to amplify TCR-beta VDJ regions with primers targeting the TCR constant region and the 5'RACE anchor. A first PCR added sample indexes and Illumina adaptors, and a second PCR then raised library yield. After purification with Ampure beads, the TCR product of roughly 650 bp was size-selected on a 2% E-gel SizeSelection system. Before pooling, libraries had their quality checked on a Bioanalyzer, their concentration measured with Qubit, and their quantity determined with the Kapa Library Quantification kit. An Illumina HiSeq 2500 was used to sequence the libraries paired-end at 2 x 150 bp. To increase sequence diversity, roughly 24-30% phiX was spiked into each library pool. As for how the authors treated the data: Quality-filtered reads were processed with the UMI-based MiGEC pipeline, and over 75% of raw TCR sequences were removed by the MiGEC pipeline during error correction. IMGT germline references were used for aligning VDJ genes, and each clonotype was defined as a unique CDR3 amino acid sequence together with its V-J genes. VDJtools evaluated clonal expansion, Shannon diversity and CDR3 relatedness (CalcPairwiseDistances, ClusterSamples); CLCbio workbench built phylogenetic trees. Using coefficient-of-variation modelling across technical triplicates, the study counted a clone as expanded if it had at least 8 unique UMIs. The public reads were reprocessed in TCRdb via fastp at Q25 and MiXCR, keeping in-frame beta chains. When rows share a CDR3 protein, they turn into one entry using the most common DNA and genes. TCRdb's processing, not the authors' own work, is the source of the V and J calls. The sample table contains about 71,000 distinct CDR3 sequences; only one count was recorded for roughly 4.8% of them. The ten largest clones add up to around 7% of the sample.

For unsorted PBMC libraries, 2 million PBMCs were used after storage in RNAlater at -80 degrees C until RNA extraction. The multiple sclerosis patients were enrolled in a US clinical protocol that used magnetic resonance imaging to evaluate disease progression. Peripheral blood underwent Ficoll-Hypaque density gradient centrifugation to isolate PBMCs, which were then cryopreserved in liquid nitrogen. Paper-wide results and their limitations: In a phylogenetic analysis, the repertoires of 18 out of 34 MS patients fell into a single cluster of related CDR3 sequences, pointing to a possible signature at the repertoire level. No association of the MS cluster with clinical or MRI features was observed, and the need for larger cohorts was stated by the authors. The highest TCR clonal expansion was observed in HAM/TSP patients, whereas the lowest was observed in MS patients, even when compared with healthy controls. No identical CDR3 amino acid sequences were found to be shared among expanded clones across subjects, suggesting that TCR-beta repertoires were private in all groups.

CDR1 and CDR2 (KGHDR, SFDVKD) derive from the germline V gene. The CDR3 goes from the cysteine to the phenylalanine over 12 residues. CDR3 DNA only is kept here, 36 bases in frame from base 1. V lost 0 bases and J lost 13 bases; the stretch between them is 12 bases long. The receptor comes from a man between 25 and 39 years old with multiple sclerosis. Material: PBMCs. The V and J segments used are TRBV24-1 and TRBJ2-7, with no confident D gene call. The nucleotide sequence reads as follows: TGTGCCACCAGTGATTTGGGGAAATTCATCTACTTC. This encodes CATSDLGKFIYF.